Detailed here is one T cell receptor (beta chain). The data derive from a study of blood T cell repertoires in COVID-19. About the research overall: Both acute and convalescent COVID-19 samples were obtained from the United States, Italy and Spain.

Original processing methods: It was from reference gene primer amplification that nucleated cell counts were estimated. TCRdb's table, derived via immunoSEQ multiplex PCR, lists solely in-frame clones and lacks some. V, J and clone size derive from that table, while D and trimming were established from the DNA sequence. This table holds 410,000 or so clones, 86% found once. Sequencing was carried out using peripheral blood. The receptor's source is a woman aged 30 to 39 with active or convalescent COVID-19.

The CDR3 DNA is TGTGCCAGCAGCGCCGGACAGGGGACGATCTACGAGCAGTACTTC. It translates to CASSAGQGTIYEQYF. The J gene is TRBJ2-7, the V gene TRBV13, with 9 bases lining up with TRBD1. CDR3 size: 15 residues. V was pared by 5 bases and J by 3 bases, with 8 bases of the junction left unmatched. The germline V gene has CDR1 PRHDT and CDR2 FYEKMQ (reference sequence).